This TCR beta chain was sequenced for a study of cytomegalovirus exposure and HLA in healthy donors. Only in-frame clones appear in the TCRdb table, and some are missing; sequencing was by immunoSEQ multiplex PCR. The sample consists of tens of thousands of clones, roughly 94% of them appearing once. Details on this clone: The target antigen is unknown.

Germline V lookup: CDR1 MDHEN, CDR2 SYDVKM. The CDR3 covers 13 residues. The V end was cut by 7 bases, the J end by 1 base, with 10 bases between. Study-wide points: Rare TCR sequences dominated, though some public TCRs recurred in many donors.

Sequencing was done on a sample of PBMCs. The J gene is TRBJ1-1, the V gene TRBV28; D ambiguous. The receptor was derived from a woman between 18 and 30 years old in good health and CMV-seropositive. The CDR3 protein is CASIRLPNTEAFF. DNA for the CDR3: TGTGCCAGCATCCGACTCCCGAACACTGAAGCTTTCTTT. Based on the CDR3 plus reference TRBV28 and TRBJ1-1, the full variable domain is DVKVTQSSRYLVKRTGEKVFLECVQDMDHENMFWYRQDPGLGLRLIYFSYDVKMKEKGDIPEGYSVSREKKERFSLILESASTNQTSMYLCASIRLPNTEAFFGQGTRLTVV.